The rows below give T cell receptor beta chains drawn from one sample of a study of blood T cell repertoires in COVID-19. Clones were sequenced by immunoSEQ multiplex PCR, and TCRdb holds only the in-frame ones, with some missing. The sample lists about 480,000 clones, roughly 88% occurring once. Sequencing was performed on PBMCs or T cells enriched from blood (not recorded which). These receptors originate from a woman aged 35 to 49 who had recovered from COVID-19. Each CDR3 is given without its conserved first and last residue. The size entry is marked missing in some rows and otherwise reads once, few, many or a size class.

clone_size v_call cdr3_aa
few TRBV7-8 ASSETDRDFYEQY
- TRBV5-6 ASSRQGPIETQY
- TRBV6-4 ASSEGGYGYT
- TRBV19 ASSIDSPGNEQF
- TRBV3-1/TRBV3-2 ASSLGQEGTEAF
- TRBV28 ASSYRTLTKSLSGANVLT
- TRBV6-6 ASSFTMSSYNEQF
- TRBV27 ASAWRGPSYNEQF
few TRBV2 ASSASGRSAGELF
- TRBV7-8 ASSPTAGTNEKLF
few TRBV18 ASSPWTGADTEAF
- TRBV9 ASRSGSGVEQF
- TRBV13 ASSRTGDGRSYEQY
- TRBV4-3 ASSRGTSGRTDTQY
once TRBV6-5 ASSYSTGSGYT
- TRBV27 ASSLYPTGVKNIQY
once TRBV12-3/TRBV12-4 ASSLGDSYEQY
few TRBV7-2 ASSLSEGGGNEKLF
- TRBV3-1/TRBV3-2 ASSRGTSGTDTQY
- TRBV6-5 ASSYSGQGAGGYT
- TRBV3-1/TRBV3-2 ASSQRGGNEKLF
- TRBV29-1 STLSGDEKLF
- TRBV18 ASSPGTSGQEQF
- TRBV9 ASSELDSSYEQY
- TRBV11-2 ASSLGTSNTEAF
- TRBV6-2/TRBV6-3 ASSFRTSGRAFTGELF
once TRBV7-8 ASSMGLAEQETQY
- TRBV4-1 ASSQVNGPGLQF